The T cell receptor beta chain under discussion was sequenced for a study of cytotoxic CD8 clonotypes in ibrutinib-treated CLL. Clones were read by immunoSEQ multiplex PCR, and TCRdb kept only the in-frame ones, dropping some. The sample lists tens of thousands of clones, about 86% occurring once. Regarding this clone: Its specificity is unknown.

Study observations and caveats: For progressing versus sustained-remission patients, sampling times were not the same. Baseline clonality, above age-matched healthy donor levels, tracked circulating CD8+ T-cell counts.

The ends were cut back, 3 bases at V and 4 bases at J, with 15 bases in the middle. This CDR3 is built from 15 residues. Germline CDR1 and CDR2: SEHNR and FQNEAQ (reference sequence). Genomic DNA (around 2 micrograms) was obtained from cryopreserved PBMCs for construction of TCR beta libraries. The sequence was obtained from a human donor with chronic lymphocytic leukemia. The rearrangement uses TRBV7-9 and TRBJ2-5, with D possibly TRBD2 on 6 matching bases. Source: PBMCs, taken before ibrutinib treatment. The CDR3 loop reads CASSFRSGRRETQYF. The CDR3 DNA follows: TGTGCCAGCAGCTTCAGGTCCGGGAGACGAGAGACCCAGTACTTC.